These 25 T cell receptor beta chains were sequenced from one sample in a study of T cell repertoires in cytomegalovirus infection. Each CDR3 protein gets one entry after TCRdb re-called the reads with MiXCR. There are 150,000 to 190,000 distinct CDR3 sequences in the sample; 20% to 25% occur only once, and 9.5% to 12% lies in the top ten. Sequenced sample: PBMCs. The receptor source for this set is a human donor in good health (CMV status not recorded). Some clones in this sample may be carry-over from other donors' samples.

This clonotype was found many times. The genes are TRBV7-8 and TRBJ1-5; the match to TRBD1 covers 7 bases. This CDR3 is built from 17 residues. Trimming at V came to 3 bases and at J to 0 bases, leaving 8 bases not matched to a gene. Germline assignment: CDR1 SGHVS and CDR2 FQNEAQ. The CDR3 is CASSLGRQGYSNQPQHF. CDR3 nucleotide sequence: TGTGCCAGCAGCTTGGGTCGACAGGGTTATAGCAATCAGCCCCAGCATTTT.

This clonotype was found a few times. V is TRBV4-1 and J is TRBJ1-2, with 8 bases that match TRBD1. Germline V gives CDR1 MGHRA, CDR2 YSYEKL. Trimming cost V 0 bases and J 6 bases; bases outside gene matches: 9. This CDR3 is 16 amino acids long. CDR3 in amino acids: CASSQDPRGRVNGYTF. The CDR3 DNA follows: TGCGCCAGCAGCCAAGACCCCAGGGGGCGAGTCAATGGCTACACCTTC.

This clonotype was seen ten or more times. J is TRBJ2-4 and V is TRBV7-9; possible D gene TRBD2, 6 bases. CDR1 and CDR2 (germline): SEHNR, FQNEAQ (reference sequence). CDR3 size: 17 residues. V lost 5 bases and J 8 bases, leaving 25 bases between the germline ends. The CDR3 loop reads CASSPPAPGFRRDIQYF. The CDR3 coding sequence is TGTGCCAGCAGCCCGCCGGCGCCGGGATTTCGGAGGGACATTCAGTACTTC.

This clonotype has at least ten counts. This chain uses TRBV7-8 with TRBJ2-1; a weak D match, TRBD2 (7 bases). The CDR3 runs to 15 residues. Germline lookup yields CDR1 SGHVS and CDR2 FQNEAQ. Between the trimmed V and J ends, which lost 5 bases and 5 bases, there was a span of 16 bases. Written as DNA, the CDR3 is TGTGCCAGCAGCCCGATCGCGGGGGCTCACAATGAGCAGTTCTTC. Protein: CASSPIAGAHNEQFF. The entire variable domain, with the rest obtained from reference TRBV7-8 and TRBJ2-1, is as follows: GAGVSQSPRYKVAKRGQDVALRCDPISGHVSLFWYQQALGQGPEFLTYFQNEAQLDKSGLPSDRFFAERPEGSVSTLKIQRTQQEDSAVYLCASSPIAGAHNEQFFGPGTRLTVL.

This clonotype was observed at least ten times. The chain has TRBV11-2 and TRBJ2-6; D unclear. The germline V gene encodes CDR1 SGHAT and CDR2 FQNNGV. Trimming pared 1 base from V and 4 bases from J, leaving 11 bases between. CDR3 length: 16 amino acids. This chain's CDR3 is CASSLGVHAGANVLTF. The CDR3 DNA reads TGTGCCAGCAGCTTAGGTGTACACGCCGGGGCCAACGTCCTGACTTTC.

This chain uses TRBV14 with TRBJ1-6, with 7 bases that match TRBD1. The CDR3 runs to 14 residues. From germline, CDR1 is SGHDN and CDR2 FVKESK. Trimming removed 4 bases from V and 7 bases from J; junction bases left unmatched: 4. This CDR3 reads CASSPHRGNSPLHF. Written as DNA, the CDR3 is TGTGCCAGCAGCCCGCACAGGGGCAATTCACCCCTCCACTTT.

The genes are TRBV20-1 and TRBJ2-7; D gene uncertain. The V gene lost 6 bases and the J gene lost 0 bases, with 15 bases spanning the gap. The germline V gene has CDR1 DFQATT and CDR2 SNEGSKA (reference sequence). CDR3 length: 14 residues. Here the CDR3 DNA reads TGCAGTGCCGCTGGAAGGGCCTACTCCTACGAGCAGTACTTC. Amino acids: CSAAGRAYSYEQYF.

J is TRBJ2-2 and V is TRBV7-8; D may be TRBD1 (5 bases). With 1 base removed from V and 5 bases from J, the gap between germline ends came to 8 bases. The CDR3 has 14 residues. The germline gives CDR1 SGHVS, CDR2 FQNEAQ. The CDR3 DNA is TGTGCCAGCAGCTTAGATCAGGGAACCGGGGAGCTGTTTTTT. Encoded protein: CASSLDQGTGELFF.

In its sample, this clonotype was seen a few times. This sequence joins TRBV5-1 and TRBJ2-1; 14 nucleotides line up with TRBD2. Germline V gene lookup returns CDR1 SGHRS and CDR2 YFSETQ. Germline trimming cut 3 bases from V and 7 bases from J; bases unmatched to any gene: 9. There are 17 residues in the CDR3. The CDR3 reads CASSWTSGRSSGNEQFF. CDR3 DNA sequence: TGCGCCAGCAGCTGGACTAGCGGGAGGTCCTCTGGGAATGAGCAGTTCTTC.

V usage is TRBV28 and J usage is TRBJ2-1; D not resolved. Germline V gives CDR1 MDHEN, CDR2 SYDVKM. The V and J ends lost 4 bases and 0 bases respectively, with 13 bases between them. CDR3 size: 16 residues. The CDR3 DNA follows: TGTGCCAGCAGTTCCCGTGGGTCTCACTCCTACAATGAGCAGTTCTTC. Amino acids: CASSSRGSHSYNEQFF.

There are a few counts of this clonotype. The chain couples TRBV20-1 to TRBJ2-7, with TRBD1 matching 9 bases. V lost 6 bases, J lost 7 bases, and 16 bases stayed unmatched. The CDR3 runs 15 residues. Germline CDR1 DFQATT, CDR2 SNEGSKA (reference sequence). The CDR3 loop reads CSATADNRGLGEQYF. CDR3 DNA sequence: TGCAGTGCCACTGCTGATAACAGGGGGCTCGGGGAGCAGTACTTC.

The table lists this clonotype with a few counts. This chain links TRBV27 with TRBJ2-3, with D possibly called TRBD1 or TRBD2 (5 bases each). The CDR3 consists of 13 residues. The V gene lost 4 bases and the J gene lost 6 bases, with 11 bases spanning the gap. Per germline, CDR1 MNHEY and CDR2 SMNVEV (reference sequence). CDR3: CASSWREGDTQYF. The CDR3 DNA is TGTGCCAGCAGTTGGCGCGAGGGGGATACGCAGTATTTT.

This clonotype was seen ten or more times. The chain uses TRBV28 and TRBJ1-2; 8 bases map to TRBD1. The CDR3 is made up of 15 amino acids. The germline V gene encodes CDR1 MDHEN and CDR2 SYDVKM. V trimming: 5 bases; J trimming: 2 bases; junction bases outside the gene matches: 7. The CDR3 sequence: CASSPGTGANYGYTF. DNA for the CDR3: TGTGCCAGCAGTCCCGGGACAGGAGCAAACTATGGCTACACCTTC.

Comments on this clonotype: A much more abundant neighbour one base away suggests this may be a read error. This rearrangement joins TRBV7-6 to TRBJ2-4, with 7 positions matching TRBD2. J lost 7 bases, V lost 6 bases, and 6 bases had no gene match. CDR1 and CDR2 from the germline V gene are SGHVS and FNYEAQ. The CDR3 extends over 13 amino acids. CDR3 residues: CASSPDGRNIQYF. The CDR3 region has the DNA TGTGCCAGCAGTCCCGACGGGAGGAACATTCAGTACTTC.

In this sample, this clonotype turned up a few times. The rearrangement links TRBV6-2 or TRBV6-3 to TRBJ2-1; D might be TRBD2 (6 bases). Deletions cut 0 bases from V and 7 bases from J, with 13 bases between. The length of the CDR3 is 15 residues. The V gene's germline CDR1 is MNHEY and CDR2 SVGEGT. The CDR3 region has the DNA TGTGCCAGCAGTTACTCCCCCGGGACTCATAATGAGCAGTTCTTC. Translation: CASSYSPGTHNEQFF.

The chain links TRBV15 to TRBJ2-2, with 9 bases fitting TRBD1. CDR1 is LNHNV and CDR2 is YYDKDF in the germline V gene (reference sequence). The CDR3 totals 14 residues. Unmatched junction bases numbered 6, after V lost 5 bases and J lost 8 bases. The CDR3 DNA sequence: TGTGCCACCAGCGGGGACAGGGTGGCTGGGGAGCTGTTTTTT. This encodes CATSGDRVAGELFF.

This clonotype appeared a few times. The rearrangement joins TRBV2 to TRBJ2-1, with D maybe TRBD2 (6 bases). CDR3 size: 14 residues. Per the germline V gene, CDR1 is SNHLY and CDR2 is FYNNEI. The germline V and J ends were trimmed by 6 bases and 8 bases, with 17 bases remaining between them. For the CDR3, the DNA is TGTGCCAGCAGCACGGTACTAGCCGTAGATGAGCAGTTCTTC. It codes for CASSTVLAVDEQFF. Full variable domain (remainder filled in from reference TRBV2 and TRBJ2-1): EPEVTQTPSHQVTQMGQEVILRCVPISNHLYFYWYRQILGQKVEFLVSFYNNEISEKSEIFDDQFSVERPDGSNFTLKIRSTKLEDSAMYFCASSTVLAVDEQFFGPGTRLTVL.

This clonotype appeared a few times. The chain employs TRBV28 and TRBJ1-5; D is undetermined. The length of the CDR3 is 16 residues. Between the trimmed V and J ends, which lost 6 bases and 3 bases, there was a span of 18 bases. Germline values: CDR1 MDHEN, CDR2 SYDVKM. The CDR3 protein is CASRLNLARSNQPQHF. In nucleotides, the CDR3 is TGTGCCAGCAGACTAAATCTGGCCAGGTCCAATCAGCCCCAGCATTTT.

V gene TRBV2 combines with J gene TRBJ2-7, with 7 bases that match TRBD1. V dropped 7 bases and J dropped 1; count of bases not matched to a gene: 7. The CDR3 covers 14 residues. Germline assignment: CDR1 SNHLY and CDR2 FYNNEI. This CDR3 reads CASTRQGMSYEQYF. CDR3 coding DNA: TGTGCCAGCACCCGACAGGGAATGTCCTACGAGCAGTACTTC.

The rearrangement links TRBV12-3 or TRBV12-4 to TRBJ1-6, with D unresolved. CDR3 size: 14 residues. With 5 bases removed from V and 5 bases from J, the gap between germline ends came to 10 bases. CDR3 sequence: CASSNRGDNSPLHF. The CDR3 DNA sequence: TGTGCCAGCAGTAACCGGGGTGATAATTCACCCCTCCACTTT.

This clonotype has only a few counts. V is TRBV7-9 and J is TRBJ2-2, with TRBD2 matching over 13 bases. V lost 5 bases and J lost 4; bases outside the gene matches: 4. CDR1 and CDR2 (germline): SEHNR, FQNEAQ (reference sequence). The CDR3 spans 16 residues. This CDR3 is CASSIRTSGSTGELFF. The CDR3, as DNA: TGTGCCAGCAGCATCAGGACTAGCGGGAGCACCGGGGAGCTGTTTTTT.

This clonotype was counted only a few times. V is TRBV6-2 or TRBV6-3 and J is TRBJ2-1; 9 bases line up with TRBD2. The CDR3 is 18 residues long. Germline CDR1 is MNHEY and CDR2 is SVGEGT. The ends lost 0 bases at V and 0 bases at J; junction bases unmatched: 6. For the CDR3, the DNA is TGTGCCAGCAGTTACTCGGGTAGCGGGAGCTCCTCCTACAATGAGCAGTTCTTC. Translated: CASSYSGSGSSSYNEQFF.

This clonotype was picked up a small number of times. J is TRBJ2-1 and V is TRBV11-2; 8 bases agree with TRBD1. This CDR3 region has 15 residues. Germline loops: CDR1 SGHAT, CDR2 FQNNGV. V lost 5 bases, J lost 2 bases, and 5 bases stayed unmatched. CDR3 nucleotide sequence: TGTGCCAGCAGCGAAGACAGGGGCGCCTACAATGAGCAGTTCTTC. It translates to CASSEDRGAYNEQFF.

CDR3 sequence (DNA): TGTGCCAGCAGCTCCCGGACAGGGAATGGCTACACCTTC. This translates into CASSSRTGNGYTF. The chain recombines TRBV7-3 with TRBJ1-2, with TRBD1 identical over 8 bases. The V gene end was trimmed by 4 bases and the J gene end by 6 bases; junction bases not matched to a gene: 4. Germline assignment: CDR1 SGHTA and CDR2 FQGTGA. The CDR3 has 13 amino acids.

The chain combines TRBV18 with TRBJ1-1; TRBD1 might be the D (6 bases). The CDR3 is 12 amino acids. CDR1 KGHSH and CDR2 LQKENI come from the germline V gene. V lost 6 bases, J lost 1 base, and 6 bases lay in between. The DNA of the CDR3 is TGTGCCAGCTCGGGGGCGAACACTGAAGCTTTCTTT. As protein: CASSGANTEAFF.